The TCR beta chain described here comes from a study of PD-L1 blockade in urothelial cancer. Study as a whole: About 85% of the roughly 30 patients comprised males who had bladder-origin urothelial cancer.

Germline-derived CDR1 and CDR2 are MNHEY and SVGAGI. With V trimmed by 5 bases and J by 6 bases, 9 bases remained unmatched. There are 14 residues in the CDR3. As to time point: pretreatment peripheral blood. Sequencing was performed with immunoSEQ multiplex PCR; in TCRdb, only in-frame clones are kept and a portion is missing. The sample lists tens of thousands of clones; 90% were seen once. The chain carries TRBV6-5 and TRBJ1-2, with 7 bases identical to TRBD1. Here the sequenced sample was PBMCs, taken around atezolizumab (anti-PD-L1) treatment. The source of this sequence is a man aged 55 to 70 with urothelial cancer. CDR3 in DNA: TGTGCCAGCAGTCCAGGGACAAGGGGGCATGGCTACACCTTC. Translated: CASSPGTRGHGYTF.